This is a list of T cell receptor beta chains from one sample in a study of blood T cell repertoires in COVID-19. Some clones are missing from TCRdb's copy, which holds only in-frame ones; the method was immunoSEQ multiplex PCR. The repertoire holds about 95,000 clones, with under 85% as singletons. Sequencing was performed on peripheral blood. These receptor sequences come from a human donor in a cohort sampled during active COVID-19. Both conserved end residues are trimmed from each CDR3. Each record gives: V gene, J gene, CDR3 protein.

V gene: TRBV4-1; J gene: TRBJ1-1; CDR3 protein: ASSQEKGGNTEAF
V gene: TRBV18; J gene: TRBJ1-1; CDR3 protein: ASNTGGRGTEAF
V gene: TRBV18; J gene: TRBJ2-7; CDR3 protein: ASSPRTGNYEQY
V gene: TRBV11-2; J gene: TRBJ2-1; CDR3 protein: ASSSSRDRVNNEQF
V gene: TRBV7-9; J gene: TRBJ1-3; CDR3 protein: ASSQQGGSGNTIY
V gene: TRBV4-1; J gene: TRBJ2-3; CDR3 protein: ASTPLPTTDTQY
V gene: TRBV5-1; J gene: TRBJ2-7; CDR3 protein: ASSLADGGVVYEQY
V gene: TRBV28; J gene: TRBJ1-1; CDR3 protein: ASSFRDRAGTEAF
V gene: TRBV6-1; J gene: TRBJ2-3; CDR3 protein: ASSGGQGRGADTQY
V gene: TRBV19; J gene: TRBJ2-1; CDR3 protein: ASSPTVTNEQF
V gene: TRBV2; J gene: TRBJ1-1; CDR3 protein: ASSYDRLEAF
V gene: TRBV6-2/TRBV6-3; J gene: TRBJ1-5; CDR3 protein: ASSFRTGKTRLSNQPQH
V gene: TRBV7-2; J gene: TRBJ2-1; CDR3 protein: ASRGTGYNEQF
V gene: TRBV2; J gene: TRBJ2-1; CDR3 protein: ASGLARNNEQF
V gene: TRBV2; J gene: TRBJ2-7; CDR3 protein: ASGEYEQY
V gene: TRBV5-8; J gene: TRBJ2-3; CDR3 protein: ASSFTAVSTDTQY
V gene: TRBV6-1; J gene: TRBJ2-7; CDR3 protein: ASSEGTSRGYEQY
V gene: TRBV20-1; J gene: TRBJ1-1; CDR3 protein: SAGQGKEAF
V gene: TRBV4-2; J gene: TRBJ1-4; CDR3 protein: ASSQDRDRGEKLF
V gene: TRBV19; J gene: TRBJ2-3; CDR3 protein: ASSMPGTGRPDTQY
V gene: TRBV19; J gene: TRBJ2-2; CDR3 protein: ASTRRVPNTGELF
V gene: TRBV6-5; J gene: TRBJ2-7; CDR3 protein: ASMGASSYEQY
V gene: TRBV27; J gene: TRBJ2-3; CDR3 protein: ASSANRVRDTQY
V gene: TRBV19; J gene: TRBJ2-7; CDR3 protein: ASSPSAGASSYEQY
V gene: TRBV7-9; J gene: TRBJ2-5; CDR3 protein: ASSLGAGGETQY
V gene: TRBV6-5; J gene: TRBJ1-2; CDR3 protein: ASKSTSPPYGYT
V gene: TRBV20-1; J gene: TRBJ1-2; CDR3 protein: SASPGTAYGYT
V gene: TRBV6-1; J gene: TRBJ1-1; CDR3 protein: ASSEGGNMDTEAF
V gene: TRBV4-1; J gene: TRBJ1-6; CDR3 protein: ASSQTWTGGHRASPLH
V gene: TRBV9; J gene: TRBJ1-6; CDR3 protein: ASSVVDRGYSPLH
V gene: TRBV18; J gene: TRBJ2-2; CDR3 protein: ASSLFRASGGPSFGGELF